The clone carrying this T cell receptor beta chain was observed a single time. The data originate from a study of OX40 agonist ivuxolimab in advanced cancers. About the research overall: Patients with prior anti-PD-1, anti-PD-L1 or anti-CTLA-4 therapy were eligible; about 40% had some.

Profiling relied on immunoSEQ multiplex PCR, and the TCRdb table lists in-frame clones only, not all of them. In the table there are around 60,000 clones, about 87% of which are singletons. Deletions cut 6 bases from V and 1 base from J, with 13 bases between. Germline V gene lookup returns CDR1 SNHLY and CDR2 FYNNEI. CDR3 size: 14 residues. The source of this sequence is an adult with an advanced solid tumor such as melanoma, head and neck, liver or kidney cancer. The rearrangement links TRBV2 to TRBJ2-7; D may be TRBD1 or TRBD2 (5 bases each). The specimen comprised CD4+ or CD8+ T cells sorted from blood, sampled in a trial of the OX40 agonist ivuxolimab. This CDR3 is CASSATAASYEQYF. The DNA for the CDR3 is TGTGCCAGCAGCGCGACAGCGGCATCCTACGAGCAGTACTTC.